This T cell receptor (beta chain) emerged from a study of blood T cells in healthy people across ages. Study-level points and caveats: Whereas aged donors had fewer naive CD4+ cells, long-lived donors had more of them and higher diversity.

In this sample, this clonotype turned up a few times. What it binds is not known. The use of a sample-barcoded 5' primer and a J-beta primer mix characterized a second PCR of roughly 6 to 11 cycles. Each cDNA molecule carried a tag from a template-switch adaptor that contained 12 random nucleotides. TCRdb reanalysed the 5' RACE reads using MiXCR and keeps one entry per CDR3 protein. The sample shows about 1.4 million distinct CDR3 sequences, 45% to 70% of them seen only once. V trimming: 5 bases; J trimming: 7 bases; junction bases outside the gene matches: 11. CDR1 and CDR2 from the germline V gene are MNHEY and SMNVEV (reference sequence). This CDR3 contains 15 residues.

The chain links TRBV27 to TRBJ2-1; 7 bases map to TRBD1. Sequences were obtained from blood. The clonotype was recovered from a man aged 18 to 35 in good health. The CDR3 loop reads CASSPNPTGLNEQFF. DNA for the CDR3: TGTGCCAGCAGTCCAAACCCGACAGGGTTGAATGAGCAGTTCTTC.